This is a list of T cell receptor beta chains from one sample in a study of blood T cells in healthy people across ages. TCRdb independently ran MiXCR on the 5' RACE reads; one entry per CDR3 protein. The sample shows fewer than 750,000 distinct CDR3 sequences, roughly 48% of them seen only once. The material sequenced was blood. The receptors originated from a man aged 80 or over in good health. The CDR3 runs from the conserved cysteine through the conserved F or W. A D gene is named only where the DNA matches it firmly. Size is omitted from some rows. Given values are once, few, many or a class for expanded clones.

v_gene,abundance,j_gene,d_gene,CDR3aa,CDR3nt
TRBV20-1,NA,TRBJ1-2,NA,CSATQDRRGYTF,TGCAGTGCCACCCAAGACAGGCGGGGCTACACCTTC
TRBV6-6,many,TRBJ2-3,NA,CASSYPSAGTDTQYF,TGTGCCAGCAGTTACCCCTCCGCGGGGACAGATACGCAGTATTTT
TRBV7-2,few,TRBJ1-4,NA,CASSSRQPPREKLFF,TGTGCCAGCAGCTCCAGACAGCCCCCAAGGGAAAAACTGTTTTTT
TRBV11-3,NA,TRBJ2-3,TRBD2,CASSPGGRSTDTQYF,TGTGCCAGCAGCCCGGGGGGACGCAGCACAGATACGCAGTATTTT
TRBV14,few,TRBJ2-1,NA,CASSQLQHPYNEQFF,TGTGCCAGCAGCCAACTCCAGCACCCCTACAATGAGCAGTTCTTC
TRBV28,NA,TRBJ2-7,NA,CASSLVIPGEQYF,TGTGCCAGCAGTTTGGTCATCCCCGGCGAGCAGTACTTC
TRBV20-1,NA,TRBJ2-1,NA,CSASGGGGVANEQFF,TGCAGTGCTAGTGGGGGAGGAGGAGTTGCTAATGAGCAGTTCTTC
TRBV12-3/TRBV12-4,NA,TRBJ1-4,NA,CASSGGQPNEKLFF,TGTGCCAGCAGTGGGGGACAACCTAATGAAAAACTGTTTTTT
TRBV6-6,NA,TRBJ1-1,NA,CASRRQTLNTEAFF,TGTGCCAGCAGGAGACAGACATTGAACACTGAAGCTTTCTTT
TRBV4-3,NA,TRBJ2-4,NA,CASSQYAKGVDIQYF,TGCGCCAGCAGCCAATACGCGAAGGGGGTGGACATTCAGTACTTC
TRBV3-1,NA,TRBJ2-3,TRBD2,CASSHLSSGISTDTQYF,TGTGCCAGCAGCCATTTGTCTAGCGGGATTAGCACAGATACGCAGTATTTT
TRBV29-1,NA,TRBJ2-1,TRBD1,CSVPDPNRGYYNEQFF,TGCAGCGTTCCCGACCCTAACAGGGGGTACTACAATGAGCAGTTCTTC
TRBV20-1,few,TRBJ2-7,TRBD2,CSARDQGLAGGYSYEQYF,TGCAGTGCTAGAGATCAGGGACTAGCGGGAGGGTACTCCTACGAGCAGTACTTC
TRBV27,NA,TRBJ1-1,TRBD1,CASSHRDRRNTEAFF,TGTGCCAGCAGTCACCGGGACAGGAGGAACACTGAAGCTTTCTTT
TRBV7-2,NA,TRBJ2-5,NA,CASSALLRGWGETQYF,TGTGCCAGCAGCGCACTCCTCCGCGGTTGGGGGGAGACCCAGTACTTC
TRBV7-9,many,TRBJ2-7,NA,CASSYTVLSGRDYEQYF,TGTGCCAGCAGCTATACTGTCCTGTCGGGACGAGACTACGAGCAGTACTTC
TRBV28,NA,TRBJ2-1,TRBD1,CASSPPPGGDRGRRTSNNEQFF,TGTGCCAGCAGTCCCCCGCCGGGCGGGGACAGGGGGCGGAGGACGTCGAACAATGAGCAGTTCTTC
TRBV5-1,NA,TRBJ1-2,NA,CASSNPEGYGYTF,TGCGCCAGCAGCAACCCGGAGGGCTATGGCTACACCTTC